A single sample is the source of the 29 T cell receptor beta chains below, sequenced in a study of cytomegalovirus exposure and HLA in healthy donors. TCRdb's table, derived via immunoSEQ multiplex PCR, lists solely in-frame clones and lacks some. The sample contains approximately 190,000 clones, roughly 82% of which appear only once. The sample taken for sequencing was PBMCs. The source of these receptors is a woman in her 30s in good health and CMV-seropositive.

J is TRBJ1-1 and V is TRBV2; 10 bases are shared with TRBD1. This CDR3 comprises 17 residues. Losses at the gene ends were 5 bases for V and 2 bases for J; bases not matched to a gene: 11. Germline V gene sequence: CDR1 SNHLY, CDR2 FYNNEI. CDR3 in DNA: TGTGCCAGCAGTTATCGACGCGGGACAGGGGAAAACACTGAAGCTTTCTTT. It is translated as CASSYRRGTGENTEAFF.

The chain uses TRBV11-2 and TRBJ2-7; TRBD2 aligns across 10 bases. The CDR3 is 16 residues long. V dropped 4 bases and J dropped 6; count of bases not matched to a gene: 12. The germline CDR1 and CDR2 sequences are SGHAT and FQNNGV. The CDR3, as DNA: TGTGCCAGCAGCTCCGTGTCGGCTAGCGGGAGAGGCGAGCAGTACTTC. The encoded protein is CASSSVSASGRGEQYF.

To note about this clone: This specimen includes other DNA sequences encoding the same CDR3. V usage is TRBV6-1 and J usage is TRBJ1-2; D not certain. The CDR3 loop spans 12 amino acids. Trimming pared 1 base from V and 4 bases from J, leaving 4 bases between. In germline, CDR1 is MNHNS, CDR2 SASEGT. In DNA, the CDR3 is TGTGCCAGCAGTGAAGGCAGCTATGGCTACACCTTC. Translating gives CASSEGSYGYTF.

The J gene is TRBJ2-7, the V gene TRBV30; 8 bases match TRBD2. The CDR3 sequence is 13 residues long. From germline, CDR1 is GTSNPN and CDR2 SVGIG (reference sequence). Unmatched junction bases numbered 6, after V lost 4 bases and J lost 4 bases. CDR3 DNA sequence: TGTGCCTGGACCTCGGGAGGGCGGTACGAGCAGTACTTC. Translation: CAWTSGGRYEQYF.

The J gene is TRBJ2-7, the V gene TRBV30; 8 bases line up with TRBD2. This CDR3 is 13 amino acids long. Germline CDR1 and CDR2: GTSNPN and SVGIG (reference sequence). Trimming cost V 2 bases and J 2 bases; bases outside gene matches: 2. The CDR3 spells CAWSLGLAYEQYF. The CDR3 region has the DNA TGTGCCTGGAGTCTGGGACTAGCCTACGAGCAGTACTTC.

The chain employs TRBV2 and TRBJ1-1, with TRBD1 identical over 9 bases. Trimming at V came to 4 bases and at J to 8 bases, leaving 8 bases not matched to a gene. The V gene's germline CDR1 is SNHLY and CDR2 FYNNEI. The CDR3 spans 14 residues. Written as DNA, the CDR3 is TGTGCCAGCAGTGCGACAGGGGGACTCCTCGAAGCTTTCTTT. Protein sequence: CASSATGGLLEAFF.

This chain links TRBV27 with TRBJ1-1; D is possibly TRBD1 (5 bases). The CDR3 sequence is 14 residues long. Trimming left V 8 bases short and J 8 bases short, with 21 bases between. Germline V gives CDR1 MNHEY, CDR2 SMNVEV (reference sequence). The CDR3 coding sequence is TGTGCCAGCCTTCCTAGAGGGGACTCAAACGAAGCTTTCTTT. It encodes CASLPRGDSNEAFF.

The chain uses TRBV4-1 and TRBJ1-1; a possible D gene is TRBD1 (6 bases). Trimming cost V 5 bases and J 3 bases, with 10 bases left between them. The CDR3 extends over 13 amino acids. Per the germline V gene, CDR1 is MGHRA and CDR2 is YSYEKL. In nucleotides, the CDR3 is TGCGCCAGCAGCTTCAACAGGGACACTGAAGCTTTCTTT. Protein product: CASSFNRDTEAFF.

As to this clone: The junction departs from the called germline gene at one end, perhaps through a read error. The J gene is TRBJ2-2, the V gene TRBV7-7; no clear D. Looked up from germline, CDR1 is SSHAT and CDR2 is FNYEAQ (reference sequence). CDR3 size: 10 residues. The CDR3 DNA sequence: TGTGCTGTGAACATCGGGGAGCTGTTTTTT. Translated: CAVNIGELFF.

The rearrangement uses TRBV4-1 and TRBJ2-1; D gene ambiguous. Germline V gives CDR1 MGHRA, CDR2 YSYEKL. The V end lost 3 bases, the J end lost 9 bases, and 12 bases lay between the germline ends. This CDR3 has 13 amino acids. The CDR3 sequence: CASSQEPLGEQFF. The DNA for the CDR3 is TGCGCCAGCAGCCAGGAACCTCTAGGTGAGCAGTTCTTC.

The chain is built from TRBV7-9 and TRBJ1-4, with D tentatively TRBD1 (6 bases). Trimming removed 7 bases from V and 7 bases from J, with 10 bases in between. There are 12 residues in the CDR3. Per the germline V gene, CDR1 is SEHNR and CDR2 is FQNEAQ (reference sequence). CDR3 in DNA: TGTGCCAGCACCCAGGACAGTGAAAAACTGTTTTTT. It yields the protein CASTQDSEKLFF.

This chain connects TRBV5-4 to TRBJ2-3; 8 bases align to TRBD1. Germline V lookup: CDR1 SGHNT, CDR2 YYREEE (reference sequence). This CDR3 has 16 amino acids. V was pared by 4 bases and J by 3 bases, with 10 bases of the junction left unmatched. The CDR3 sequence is CASSERQGSGTDTQYF. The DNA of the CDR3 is TGTGCCAGCAGCGAACGACAGGGGAGTGGAACAGATACGCAGTATTTT.

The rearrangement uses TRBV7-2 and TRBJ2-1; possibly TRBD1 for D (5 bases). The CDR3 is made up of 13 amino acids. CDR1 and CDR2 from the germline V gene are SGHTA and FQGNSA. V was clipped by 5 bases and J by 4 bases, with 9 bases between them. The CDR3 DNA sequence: TGTGCCAGCAGCCTCCAGGGTTACAATGAGCAGTTCTTC. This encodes CASSLQGYNEQFF. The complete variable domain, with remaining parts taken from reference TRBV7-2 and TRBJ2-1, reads GAGVSQSPSNKVTEKGKDVELRCDPISGHTALYWYRQSLGQGLEFLIYFQGNSAPDKSGLPSDRFSAERTGGSVSTLTIQRTQQEDSAVYLCASSLQGYNEQFFGPGTRLTVL.

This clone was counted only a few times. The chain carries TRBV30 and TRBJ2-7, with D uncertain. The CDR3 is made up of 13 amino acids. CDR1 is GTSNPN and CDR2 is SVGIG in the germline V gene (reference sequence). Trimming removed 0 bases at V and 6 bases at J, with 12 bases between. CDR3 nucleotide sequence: TGTGCCTGGAGTGTAAAGCTAGACGGCGAGCAGTACTTC. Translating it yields CAWSVKLDGEQYF.

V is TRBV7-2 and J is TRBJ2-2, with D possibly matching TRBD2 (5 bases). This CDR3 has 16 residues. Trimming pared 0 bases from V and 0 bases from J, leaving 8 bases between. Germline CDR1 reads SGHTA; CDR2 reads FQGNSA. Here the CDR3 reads CASSLAVRANTGELFF. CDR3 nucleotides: TGTGCCAGCAGCTTAGCTGTGCGGGCGAACACCGGGGAGCTGTTTTTT.

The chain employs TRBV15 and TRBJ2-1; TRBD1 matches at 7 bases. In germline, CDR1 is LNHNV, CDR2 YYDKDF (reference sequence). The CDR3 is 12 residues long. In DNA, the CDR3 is TGTGACCTAACGACAGGGCGGCAAGAGCAGTTCTTC. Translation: CDLTTGRQEQFF.

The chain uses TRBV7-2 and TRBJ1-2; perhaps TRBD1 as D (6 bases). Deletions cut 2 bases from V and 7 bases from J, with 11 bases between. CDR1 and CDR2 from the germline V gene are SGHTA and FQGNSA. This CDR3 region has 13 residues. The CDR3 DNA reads TGTGCCAGCAGCTTAAGCGGGGGCGGTGGCTACACCTTC. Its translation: CASSLSGGGGYTF.

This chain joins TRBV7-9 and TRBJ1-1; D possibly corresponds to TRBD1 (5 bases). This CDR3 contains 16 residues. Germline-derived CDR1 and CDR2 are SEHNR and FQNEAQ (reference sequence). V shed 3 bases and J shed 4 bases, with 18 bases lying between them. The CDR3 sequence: CASSFGAGLSATEAFF. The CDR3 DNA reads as TGTGCCAGCAGCTTTGGGGCAGGTCTTTCTGCCACTGAAGCTTTCTTT.

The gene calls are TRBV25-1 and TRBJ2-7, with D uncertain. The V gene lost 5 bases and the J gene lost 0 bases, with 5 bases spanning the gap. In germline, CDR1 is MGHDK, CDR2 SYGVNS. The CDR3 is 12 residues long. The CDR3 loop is CASSPRSYEQYF. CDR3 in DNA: TGTGCCAGCAGTCCCCGCTCCTACGAGCAGTACTTC.

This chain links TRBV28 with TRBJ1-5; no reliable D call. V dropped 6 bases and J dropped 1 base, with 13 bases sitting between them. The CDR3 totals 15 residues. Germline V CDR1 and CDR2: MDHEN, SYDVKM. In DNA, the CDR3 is TGTGCCAGCAGCTTTATCACGAGGAGCAATCAGCCCCAGCATTTT. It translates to CASSFITRSNQPQHF.

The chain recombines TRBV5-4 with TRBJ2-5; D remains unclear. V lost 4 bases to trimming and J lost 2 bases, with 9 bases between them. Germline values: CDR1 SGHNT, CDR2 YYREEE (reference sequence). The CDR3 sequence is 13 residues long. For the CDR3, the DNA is TGTGCCAGCAGCCCTCCTCGGCAAGAGACCCAGTACTTC. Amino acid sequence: CASSPPRQETQYF.

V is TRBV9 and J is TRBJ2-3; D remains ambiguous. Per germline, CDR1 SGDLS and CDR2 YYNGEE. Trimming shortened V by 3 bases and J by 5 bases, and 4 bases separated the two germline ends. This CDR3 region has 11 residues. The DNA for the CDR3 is TGTGCCAGCAGCGGAGAAGATACGCAGTATTTT. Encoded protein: CASSGEDTQYF.

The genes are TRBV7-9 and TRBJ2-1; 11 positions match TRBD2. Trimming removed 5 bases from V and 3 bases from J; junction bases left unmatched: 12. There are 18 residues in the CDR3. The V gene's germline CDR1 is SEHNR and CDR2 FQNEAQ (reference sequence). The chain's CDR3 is CASSPRPGLAENYNEQFF. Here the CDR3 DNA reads TGTGCCAGCAGCCCCCGCCCGGGACTAGCGGAGAACTACAATGAGCAGTTCTTC. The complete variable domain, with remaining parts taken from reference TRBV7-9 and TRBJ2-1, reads DTGVSQNPRHKITKRGQNVTFRCDPISEHNRLYWYRQTLGQGPEFLTYFQNEAQLEKSRLLSDRFSAERPKGSFSTLEIQRTEQGDSAMYLCASSPRPGLAENYNEQFFGPGTRLTVL.

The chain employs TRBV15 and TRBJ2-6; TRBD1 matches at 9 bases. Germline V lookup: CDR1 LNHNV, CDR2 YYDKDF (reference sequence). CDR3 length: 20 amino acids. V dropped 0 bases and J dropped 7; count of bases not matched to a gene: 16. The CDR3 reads CATSREKARDRASGANVLTF. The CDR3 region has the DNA TGTGCCACCAGCAGAGAAAAGGCCCGGGACAGGGCATCCGGAGCCAACGTCCTGACTTTC.

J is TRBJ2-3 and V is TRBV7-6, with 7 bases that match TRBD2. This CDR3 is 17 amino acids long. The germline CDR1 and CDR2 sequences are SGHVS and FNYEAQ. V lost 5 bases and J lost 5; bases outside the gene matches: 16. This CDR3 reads CASSPTGSSGPGDTQYF. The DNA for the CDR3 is TGTGCCAGCAGCCCCACGGGGTCTAGCGGTCCCGGAGATACGCAGTATTTT.

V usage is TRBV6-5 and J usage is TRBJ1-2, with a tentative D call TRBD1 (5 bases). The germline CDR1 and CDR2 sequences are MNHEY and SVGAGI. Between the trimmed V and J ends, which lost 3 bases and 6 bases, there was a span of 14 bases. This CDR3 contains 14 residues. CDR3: CASSYVGQGDGYTF. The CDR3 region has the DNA TGTGCCAGCAGTTATGTGGGCCAGGGTGATGGCTACACCTTC.

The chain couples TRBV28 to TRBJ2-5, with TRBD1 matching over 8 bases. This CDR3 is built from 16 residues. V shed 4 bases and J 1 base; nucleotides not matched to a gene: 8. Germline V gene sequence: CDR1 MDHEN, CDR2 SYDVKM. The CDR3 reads CASSSWGQVAQETQYF. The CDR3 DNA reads TGTGCCAGCAGTTCATGGGGACAGGTTGCCCAAGAGACCCAGTACTTC.

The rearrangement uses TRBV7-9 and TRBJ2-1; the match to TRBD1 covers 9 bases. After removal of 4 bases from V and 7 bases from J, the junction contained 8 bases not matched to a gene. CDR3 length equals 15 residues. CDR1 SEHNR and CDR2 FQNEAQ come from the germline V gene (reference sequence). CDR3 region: CASSSPGTGMNEQFF. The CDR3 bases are TGTGCCAGCAGCTCCCCCGGGACAGGGATGAATGAGCAGTTCTTC.

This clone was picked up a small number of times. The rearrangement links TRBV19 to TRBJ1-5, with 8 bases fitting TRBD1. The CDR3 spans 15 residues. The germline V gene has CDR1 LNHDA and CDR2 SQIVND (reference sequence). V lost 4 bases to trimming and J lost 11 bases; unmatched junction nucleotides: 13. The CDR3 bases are TGTGCCAGTAGTAAGGGACAGGCGGTTAAATCGGCCCAGCATTTT. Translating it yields CASSKGQAVKSAQHF.